The clone carrying this T cell receptor beta chain has ten or more counts. The sample originates from a study of T-cell reconstitution after alpha-beta-depleted transplantation in children. The library targeted TCRbeta and was prepared with unique molecular identifiers. In TCRdb, the PCR reads were re-called with MiXCR into one record per CDR3 protein. The table lists around 240,000 distinct CDR3 sequences, 9.7% of them singletons, with about 4.8% in the top ten. There are 19 residues in the CDR3. J lost 0 bases, V lost 4 bases, and 10 bases had no gene match. CDR1 and CDR2 (germline): DFQATT, SNEGSKA (reference sequence).

The sequences come from PBMCs from the stem cell graft donor, collected from the stem cell graft. The source of this sequence is a human donor who donated a stem cell graft to a child with SCID. This sequence joins TRBV20-1 and TRBJ2-3, with 16 bases identical to TRBD2. The CDR3 DNA reads TGCAGTGCTACGCCGGGACTAGCGGGGGGGCGGTTTAGCACAGATACGCAGTATTTT. It translates to CSATPGLAGGRFSTDTQYF.